The rows below give T cell receptor beta chains drawn from one sample of a study of T cell changes during pregnancy in multiple sclerosis. Assay: immunoSEQ multiplex PCR; the TCRdb copy retains only in-frame clones and omits some. Here the sample spans roughly 46,000 clones, around 93% being singletons. The sample was CD8+ T cells from peripheral blood mononuclear cells, taken after pregnancy. Every receptor here comes from a female donor with multiple sclerosis, enrolled in a pregnancy study. Each CDR3 is given with its conserved first and last residue. A D gene is named only where the DNA matches it firmly. Not all rows give a size; the values are once, few, many and, for expanded clones, a class.

j_gene: TRBJ1-2; abundance: once; d_gene: NA; v_gene: TRBV5-5; CDR3aa: CASSLPQGGYGYTF; CDR3nt: TGTGCCAGCAGCCTTCCGCAGGGTGGCTATGGCTACACCTTC
j_gene: TRBJ1-1; abundance: NA; d_gene: TRBD1; v_gene: TRBV14; CDR3aa: CASSQVGQGDNTEAFF; CDR3nt: TGTGCCAGCAGCCAAGTGGGACAGGGGGATAACACTGAAGCTTTCTTT
j_gene: TRBJ1-4; abundance: NA; d_gene: TRBD1; v_gene: TRBV6-1; CDR3aa: CASSGGVDRVPNEKLFF; CDR3nt: TGTGCCAGCAGTGGGGGGGTGGACAGGGTCCCTAATGAAAAACTGTTTTTT
j_gene: TRBJ2-5; abundance: NA; d_gene: TRBD1; v_gene: TRBV29-1; CDR3aa: CSVDPLRGQQETQYF; CDR3nt: TGCAGCGTCGACCCCTTAAGGGGGCAGCAGGAGACCCAGTACTTC
j_gene: TRBJ1-1; abundance: once; d_gene: NA; v_gene: TRBV29-1; CDR3aa: CSPGRDTEAFF; CDR3nt: TGCAGCCCGGGTCGTGACACTGAAGCTTTCTTT
j_gene: TRBJ2-1; abundance: NA; d_gene: TRBD1; v_gene: TRBV11-2; CDR3aa: CASSLEAPRDRVEEQFF; CDR3nt: TGTGCCAGCAGCTTAGAGGCCCCACGGGACAGGGTTGAAGAGCAGTTCTTC
j_gene: TRBJ2-7; abundance: NA; d_gene: TRBD2; v_gene: TRBV28; CDR3aa: CASSPGLAGSEQYF; CDR3nt: TGTGCCAGCAGTCCCGGACTAGCGGGAAGCGAGCAGTACTTC
j_gene: TRBJ1-2; abundance: NA; d_gene: NA; v_gene: TRBV10-3; CDR3aa: CAISESTGNYGYTF; CDR3nt: TGTGCCATCAGTGAGTCTACCGGGAACTATGGCTACACCTTC
j_gene: TRBJ1-5; abundance: NA; d_gene: NA; v_gene: TRBV19; CDR3aa: CASSLDRSNQPQHF; CDR3nt: TGTGCCAGTAGCTTGGACAGAAGCAATCAGCCCCAGCATTTT
j_gene: TRBJ1-1; abundance: NA; d_gene: NA; v_gene: TRBV28; CDR3aa: CASSSQEGGRGEAFF; CDR3nt: TGTGCCAGCAGTTCCCAGGAGGGAGGAAGAGGTGAAGCTTTCTTT
j_gene: TRBJ2-5; abundance: NA; d_gene: NA; v_gene: TRBV7-2; CDR3aa: CASSFPTGQETQYF; CDR3nt: TGTGCCAGCAGCTTCCCGACAGGTCAAGAGACCCAGTACTTC
j_gene: TRBJ2-2; abundance: NA; d_gene: NA; v_gene: TRBV4-1; CDR3aa: CASSQGEGVGGELFF; CDR3nt: TGCGCCAGCAGCCAAGGCGAGGGTGTGGGCGGGGAGCTGTTTTTT
j_gene: TRBJ2-7; abundance: NA; d_gene: TRBD1; v_gene: TRBV10-2; CDR3aa: CASSLSGTDYEQYF; CDR3nt: TGCGCCAGCTCTCTTTCCGGGACAGACTACGAGCAGTACTTC
j_gene: TRBJ2-1; abundance: NA; d_gene: NA; v_gene: TRBV19; CDR3aa: CASGAGSYNEQFF; CDR3nt: TGTGCCAGTGGAGCGGGCTCCTACAATGAGCAGTTCTTC
j_gene: TRBJ1-1; abundance: NA; d_gene: NA; v_gene: TRBV11-2; CDR3aa: CASSLDKVRGTEAFF; CDR3nt: TGTGCCAGCAGCTTAGATAAGGTCCGAGGTACTGAAGCTTTCTTT
j_gene: TRBJ2-2; abundance: NA; d_gene: NA; v_gene: TRBV7-9; CDR3aa: CASSLTGTTPTGELFF; CDR3nt: TGTGCCAGCAGCTTAACCGGGACAACACCAACCGGGGAGCTGTTTTTT
j_gene: TRBJ2-1; abundance: NA; d_gene: TRBD1; v_gene: TRBV29-1; CDR3aa: CSVEGTGYNEQFF; CDR3nt: TGCAGCGTTGAAGGGACAGGCTACAATGAGCAGTTCTTC
j_gene: TRBJ1-1; abundance: NA; d_gene: NA; v_gene: TRBV29-1; CDR3aa: CSGLTPNTEAFF; CDR3nt: TGCAGCGGTCTGACACCGAACACTGAAGCTTTCTTT
j_gene: TRBJ2-2; abundance: NA; d_gene: NA; v_gene: TRBV6-5; CDR3aa: CASSYPGDGELFF; CDR3nt: TGTGCCAGCAGTTATCCGGGGGACGGGGAGCTGTTTTTT